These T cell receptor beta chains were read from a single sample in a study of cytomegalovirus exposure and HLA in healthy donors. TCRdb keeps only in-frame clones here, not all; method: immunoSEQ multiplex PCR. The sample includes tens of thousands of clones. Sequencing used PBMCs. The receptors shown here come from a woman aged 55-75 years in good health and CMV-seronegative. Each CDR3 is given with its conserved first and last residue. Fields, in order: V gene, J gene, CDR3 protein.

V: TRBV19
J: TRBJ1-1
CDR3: CASSESANTEAFF

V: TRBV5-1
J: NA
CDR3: CASSLASGEPTYEQYF

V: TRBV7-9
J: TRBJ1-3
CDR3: CASSLALQGVGGNTIYF

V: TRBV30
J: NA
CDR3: CAWSVQRDYEQYF

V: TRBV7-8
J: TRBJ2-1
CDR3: CASSFGLAGADEQFF

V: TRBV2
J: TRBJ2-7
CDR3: CASIPREQGGEQYF

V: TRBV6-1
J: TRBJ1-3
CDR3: CASSVGTPSGNTIYF

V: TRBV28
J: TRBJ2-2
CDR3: CASRRTGTVNTGELFF

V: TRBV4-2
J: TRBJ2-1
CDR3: CASSQVETRLSGSYNEQFF

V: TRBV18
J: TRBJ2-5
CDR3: CASSPLGGQETQYF

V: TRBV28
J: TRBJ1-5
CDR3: CASSFGGVGVNQPQHF

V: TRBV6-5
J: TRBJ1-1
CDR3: CASRLTGTGVNEAFF

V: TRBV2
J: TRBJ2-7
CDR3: CASSATPLTGGYEQYF

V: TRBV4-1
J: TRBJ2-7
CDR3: CASSQDTGTYEQYF

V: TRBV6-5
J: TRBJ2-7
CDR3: CASSYSKTGDGEQYF

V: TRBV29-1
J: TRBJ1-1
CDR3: CSVEGQTNTEAFF

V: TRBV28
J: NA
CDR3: CASSAGTGVIEQYF

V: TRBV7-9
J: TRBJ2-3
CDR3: CASTLGDPADTQYF

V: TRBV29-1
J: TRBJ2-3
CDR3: CSVSGTRQTDTQYF

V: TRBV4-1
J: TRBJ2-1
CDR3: CASSQESLAGNEQFF

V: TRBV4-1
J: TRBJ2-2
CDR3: CASSLRDTGELFF

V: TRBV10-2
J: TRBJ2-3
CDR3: CASWDRGMTDTQYF

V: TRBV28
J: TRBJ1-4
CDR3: CASSFRGRATNEKLFF

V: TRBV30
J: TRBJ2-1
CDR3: CAWSVPTDTIFFSNEQFF

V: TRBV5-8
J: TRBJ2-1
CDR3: CASSFGLAGYNEQFF

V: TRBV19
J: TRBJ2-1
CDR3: CASGQGLSYNEQFF

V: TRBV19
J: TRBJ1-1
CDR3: CASSTTFGQASMNTEAFF

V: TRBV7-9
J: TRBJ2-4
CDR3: CASSFHTVVGNIQYF

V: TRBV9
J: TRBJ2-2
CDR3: CASSGAANTGELFF

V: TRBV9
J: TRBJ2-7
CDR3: CASSVGGAVYEQYF

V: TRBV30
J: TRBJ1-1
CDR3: CAWSFPGVQNTEAFF

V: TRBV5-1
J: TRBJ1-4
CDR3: CASSLSEGTNEKLFF

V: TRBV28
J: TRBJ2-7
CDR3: CASSQRDRGYSYEQYF

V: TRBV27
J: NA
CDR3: CASSFGPTYEQYF

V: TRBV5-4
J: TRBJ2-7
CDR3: CASSLTGTGYEEQYF

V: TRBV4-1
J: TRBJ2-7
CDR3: CAGSQDNGLGSYEQYF

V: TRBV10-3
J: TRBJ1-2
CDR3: CAISAHRDDGYTF

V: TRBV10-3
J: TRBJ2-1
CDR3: CAISEGQGLGYNEQFF

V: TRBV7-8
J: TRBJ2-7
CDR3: CASSSDRSGEQYF

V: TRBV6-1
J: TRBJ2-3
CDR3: CASSNSGGPDTQYF

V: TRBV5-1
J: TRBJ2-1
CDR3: CASSLGTGEHNEQFF

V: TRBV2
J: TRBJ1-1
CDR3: CASSETGLPMNTEAFF

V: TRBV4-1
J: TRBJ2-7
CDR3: CASSQEGRGYEQYF

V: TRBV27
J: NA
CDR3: CASSSLRGYEQYF

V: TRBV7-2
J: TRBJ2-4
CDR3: CASNPRGGRAENIQYF

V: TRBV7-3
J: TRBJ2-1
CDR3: CASSPGTGGYNEQFF

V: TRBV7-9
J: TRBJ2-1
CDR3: CASSSAGSHEQFF

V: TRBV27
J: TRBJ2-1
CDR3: CASSRPGTGGGNEQFF

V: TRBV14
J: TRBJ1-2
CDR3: CASSQDSGTAYYGYTF

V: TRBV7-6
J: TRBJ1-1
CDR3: CASSLPGENTEAFF

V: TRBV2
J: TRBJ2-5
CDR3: CASSVKETQYF

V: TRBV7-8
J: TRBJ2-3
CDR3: CASSPRLALSTDTQYF

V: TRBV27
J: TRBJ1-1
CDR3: CASSLWTGATEAFF

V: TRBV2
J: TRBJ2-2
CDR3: CASSWGQGESGELFF